This passage covers 19 T cell receptor beta chains from one sample sequenced in a study of beta chain features in type 1 diabetes. Sequencing targeted expressed TCRB transcripts, as all isolated RNA had been reverse transcribed. Profiled with immunoSEQ multiplex PCR; TCRdb holds only in-frame clones, not every one. The table includes 600,000 to 650,000 clones, 15% to 19% detected once. Sequenced: naive CD4+ T cells from blood. The receptors here all came from a man aged 18 to 29 in good health.

V gene TRBV28 combines with J gene TRBJ2-3, with unresolved D. Between the trimmed V and J ends, which lost 5 bases and 7 bases, there was a span of 13 bases. The germline V gene encodes CDR1 MDHEN and CDR2 SYDVKM. The CDR3 has 13 residues. The CDR3 spells CASSPLNIHTQYF. The CDR3, as DNA: TGTGCCAGCAGTCCACTTAATATACATACGCAGTATTTT.

The chain links TRBV5-4 to TRBJ2-5; possibly TRBD1 for D (5 bases). Per the germline V gene, CDR1 is SGHNT and CDR2 is YYREEE (reference sequence). CDR3 length: 14 amino acids. The V and J ends lost 4 bases and 2 bases respectively, with 12 bases between them. The CDR3 DNA follows: TGTGCCAGCAGCCCCCCTAACAGGCAAGAGACCCAGTACTTC. Encoded protein: CASSPPNRQETQYF.

The CDR3 coding sequence is TGTGCCAGCAGCGCCTACCGGGACAGGGCCGGGTCACCCCTCCACTTT. This sequence encodes CASSAYRDRAGSPLHF. The V and J genes are TRBV5-4 and TRBJ1-6, with 9 bases that match TRBD1. The germline CDR1 and CDR2 sequences are SGHNT and YYREEE (reference sequence). This CDR3 spans 16 amino acids. The V and J ends lost 4 bases and 10 bases, in that order; junction bases with no gene match: 12.

There are a few counts of this clone. V is TRBV9 and J is TRBJ2-7; D gene uncertain. Trimming cost V 0 bases and J 1 base, with 11 bases left between them. The V gene's germline CDR1 is SGDLS and CDR2 YYNGEE. CDR3 length equals 15 residues. CDR3 loop: CASSVGSGSSYEQYF. The CDR3 nucleotides read TGTGCCAGCAGCGTAGGATCGGGTAGTTCCTACGAGCAGTACTTC.

This clone came up many times. V usage is TRBV28 and J usage is TRBJ2-7, with 8 bases matching TRBD2. With V trimmed by 6 bases and J by 2 bases, 6 bases remained unmatched. The CDR3 totals 14 residues. Germline lookup yields CDR1 MDHEN and CDR2 SYDVKM. Here the CDR3 reads CASSPPRGAYEQYF. CDR3 nucleotide sequence: TGTGCCAGCAGCCCCCCGCGGGGGGCCTACGAGCAGTACTTC.

V is TRBV7-2 and J is TRBJ2-5, with a tentative D call TRBD2 (6 bases). Trimming removed 3 bases at V and 2 bases at J, with 16 bases between. The CDR3 is made up of 16 amino acids. In germline, CDR1 is SGHTA, CDR2 FQGNSA. The CDR3: CASSFSTSRGQETQYF. In nucleotides, the CDR3 is TGTGCCAGCAGCTTTTCAACTAGCCGAGGACAAGAGACCCAGTACTTC.

The chain couples TRBV6-6 to TRBJ2-1; D tentatively reads TRBD1 or TRBD2 (7 bases each). The CDR3 runs 16 residues. V was clipped by 2 bases and J by 2 bases, with 13 bases between them. Per germline, CDR1 MNHNY and CDR2 SVGAGI (reference sequence). Here the CDR3 DNA reads TGTGCCAGCAGTTACATCCAGGGGGGGACCTACAATGAGCAGTTCTTC. Amino acids: CASSYIQGGTYNEQFF.

This clone was recorded a few times. The chain is built from TRBV28 and TRBJ1-2; TRBD1 is a possible D gene (5 bases). From germline, CDR1 is MDHEN and CDR2 SYDVKM. Between the trimmed V and J ends, which lost 4 bases and 3 bases, there was a span of 15 bases. CDR3 length: 15 amino acids. CDR3 protein: CASSSLGAPDYGYTF. For the CDR3, the DNA is TGTGCCAGCAGTTCCTTAGGGGCCCCTGACTATGGCTACACCTTC.

The rearrangement joins TRBV7-8 to TRBJ1-5; D remains unclear. V was pared by 0 bases and J by 9 bases, with 6 bases between. Germline V lookup: CDR1 SGHVS, CDR2 FQNEAQ. This CDR3 spans 12 amino acids. This CDR3 is CASSLAERPQHF. In nucleotides, the CDR3 is TGTGCCAGCAGCTTAGCGGAGAGGCCCCAGCATTTT.

The chain links TRBV7-2 to TRBJ2-5; a possible D gene is TRBD2 (6 bases). This CDR3 comprises 15 residues. Germline V gene sequence: CDR1 SGHTA, CDR2 FQGNSA. V lost 0 bases and J lost 3, with 11 bases in between. The chain's CDR3 is CASSLATRGKETQYF. CDR3 DNA: TGTGCCAGCAGCTTAGCCACGCGGGGCAAAGAGACCCAGTACTTC.

CDR3 residues: CASSPGLARPNEQFF. In DNA, the CDR3 is TGTGCCAGCAGTCCCGGACTAGCCCGACCGAATGAGCAGTTCTTC. V and J are TRBV27 and TRBJ2-1; TRBD2 matches 8 bases. Germline loops: CDR1 MNHEY, CDR2 SMNVEV (reference sequence). With 5 bases clipped from V and 7 bases from J, the junction kept 10 bases outside the gene matches. This CDR3 comprises 15 residues.

V usage is TRBV19 and J usage is TRBJ1-2; D call uncertain. Trimming cost V 5 bases and J 5 bases, with 12 bases left between them. The CDR3 loop spans 13 amino acids. CDR1 is LNHDA and CDR2 is SQIVND in the germline V gene (reference sequence). The CDR3: CASSWRGDYGYTF. The CDR3, as DNA: TGTGCCAGTAGTTGGCGCGGGGATTATGGCTACACCTTC.

The chain has TRBV5-1 and TRBJ1-5, with 9 bases identical to TRBD1. Germline loops: CDR1 SGHRS, CDR2 YFSETQ. V gave up 3 bases and J gave up 6 bases; unmatched junction bases: 4. The CDR3 runs to 14 residues. CDR3 in DNA: TGCGCCAGCAGCTGGACAGGGGAAGGTCAGCCCCAGCATTTT. Its translation: CASSWTGEGQPQHF.

The gene calls are TRBV10-2 and TRBJ1-2, with D possibly TRBD1 on 5 matching bases. Deletions cut 7 bases from V and 7 bases from J, with 19 bases between. The CDR3 is 14 residues long. Germline V gene lookup returns CDR1 WSHSY and CDR2 SAAADI. CDR3 sequence: CASTQLGRVGGYTF. The CDR3 coding sequence is TGCGCCAGCACCCAATTGGGACGAGTCGGTGGCTACACCTTC.

Comment on this clone: The identical CDR3 is also encoded by other nucleotide sequences in the sample. V is TRBV5-4 and J is TRBJ1-2; the D is unclear. Germline V gene sequence: CDR1 SGHNT, CDR2 YYREEE (reference sequence). The V end lost 0 bases, the J end lost 2 bases, and 5 bases lay between the germline ends. The CDR3 runs to 13 residues. In DNA, the CDR3 is TGTGCCAGCAGCTTGGACAGAAACTATGGCTACACCTTC. Residues: CASSLDRNYGYTF. Filled out from reference TRBV5-4 and TRBJ1-2, the complete variable domain reads ETGVTQSPTHLIKTRGQQVTLRCSSQSGHNTVSWYQQALGQGPQFIFQYYREEENGRGNFPPRFSGLQFPNYSSELNVNALELDDSALYLCASSLDRNYGYTFGSGTRLTVV.

This clone was found a few times. The chain employs TRBV19 and TRBJ2-2; 11 bases match TRBD1. The germline V gene has CDR1 LNHDA and CDR2 SQIVND (reference sequence). The CDR3 has 16 amino acids. V dropped 4 bases and J dropped 4; count of bases not matched to a gene: 5. This CDR3 is CASSTWTGGSTGELFF. CDR3 DNA: TGTGCCAGTAGTACCTGGACAGGGGGCTCCACCGGGGAGCTGTTTTTT. Together with reference TRBV19 and TRBJ2-2, the CDR3 gives the full variable domain: DGGITQSPKYLFRKEGQNVTLSCEQNLNHDAMYWYRQDPGQGLRLIYYSQIVNDFQKGDIAEGYSVSREKKESFPLTVTSAQKNPTAFYLCASSTWTGGSTGELFFGEGSRLTVL.

The V and J genes are TRBV28 and TRBJ2-6; D is unclear. Per germline, CDR1 MDHEN and CDR2 SYDVKM. This CDR3 has 14 residues. Deletions cut 6 bases from V and 4 bases from J, with 10 bases between. The CDR3: CASRPEWGANVLTF. CDR3 DNA sequence: TGTGCCAGCAGACCAGAGTGGGGGGCCAACGTCCTGACTTTC.

Only a few counts were recorded for this clone. The chain couples TRBV7-9 to TRBJ1-1; the D gene is possibly TRBD1 (6 bases). The germline V gene encodes CDR1 SEHNR and CDR2 FQNEAQ (reference sequence). V lost 2 bases to trimming and J lost 6 bases, with 13 bases between them. CDR3 length equals 14 residues. CDR3 nucleotides: TGTGCCAGCAGCTTAAAGGGGGTGGGTGCTGAAGCTTTCTTT. This codes for CASSLKGVGAEAFF.

The chain combines TRBV5-1 with TRBJ2-3, with 8 bases identical to TRBD2. V was clipped by 3 bases and J by 0 bases; unmatched bases: 12. CDR3 length: 18 residues. Germline V lookup: CDR1 SGHRS, CDR2 YFSETQ. This CDR3 is CASSSLAGFQPSTDTQYF. Here the CDR3 DNA reads TGCGCCAGCAGCTCATTAGCGGGATTTCAGCCTAGCACAGATACGCAGTATTTT.